This entry features one T cell receptor beta chain sequence. This clone was observed a few times. It has no known antigen specificity. No base-level quality is on record; no much larger clone is a single base apart. A single peripheral blood draw of about 116 mL on average was collected from each donor into heparinised tubes. Naive, central memory, regulatory and stem cell-like memory CD4+ T cells were sorted on a BD FACSAria II using a panel including CD45RO, CCR7, CD25, CD127, CD95 and CD27. Purity was above 98% for every sorted population. PBMCs were isolated immediately by Lymphoprep density gradient centrifugation and stained directly without culture. To minimize batch effects, samples were stained and sorted in pairs, one healthy donor with one patient per experiment. This sample stems from a study of beta chain features in type 1 diabetes (dated by TCRdb to 2016 to 2018). About the full investigation: Mean age, gender distribution, total cell number and subset yield did not differ between patients and healthy donors. Regulatory and stem cell-like memory subsets were obtained from only 8 patients and roughly 8 healthy donors, while naive and central memory subsets were obtained from all 28 donors. Across all samples, around 100 million sorted cells were examined, and cell number per subset correlated strongly with RNA yield. The study compared TCRB repertoires of sorted circulating CD4+ T cell subsets between recently diagnosed type 1 diabetes patients and matched healthy donors.

The entire isolated RNA was reverse transcribed using the High Capacity cDNA Reverse Transcription Kit, and thus expressed TCRB transcripts were sequenced. Deep immunoSEQ sequencing was performed on naive, central memory and regulatory T cell samples, with an average of around 3.4 million total reads per sample. Sorted cells were lysed in RLT buffer, and RNA was extracted using DNase-treated RNeasy Micro or Mini kits according to cell number. To prevent cross-contamination, every cell subset was processed on its own, while patient and healthy donor samples were processed together. TCRB sequences were amplified from cDNA with the immunoSEQ multiplex PCR, producing 87-bp fragments spanning the CDR3 region. Sequencing of the amplicons was done on the Illumina HiSeq platform. The original methods were these. PCR bias was corrected computationally using synthetic template baselines, and reads within Hamming distance 2 were collapsed, with unmergeable singletons discarded. By aligning reads against IMGT, V, D and J genes, CDR3 length, and insertions or deletions at six rearrangement sites were assigned. Within each subset, clonotype counts were normalized to sorted cell number, after which true diversity and Gini coefficients were computed with the tcR R package. Repertoire sharing was quantified using the overlap coefficient calculated on TCRB nucleotide sequences. As a proxy for the pre-selection repertoire, out-of-frame TCRB sequences from naive cells were analyzed. TCRdb took this table from immuneACCESS and kept in-frame rearrangements with V and J called. Such tables lack part of the clones; where checked against another copy, unresolved V genes explain under half of the gap, and the rest is unexplained. V, J and clone size reflect that table, while D and trimming were determined from the DNA. The sample profile shows under 300,000 clones; about 14% of them were found once. The ten largest account for 0.015% to 0.02% of the sample.

The research as a whole found: Because cDNA was sequenced instead of genomic DNA, activated cells with high expression could be over-represented, although the groups did not differ in activation or CD3 levels. A moderate but significant shortening of TCRB CDR3 length was observed in type 1 diabetes patients in all four CD4+ subsets. The naive, central memory and regulatory TCRB repertoires appeared to resemble one another more closely among patients than among healthy donors. Fewer insertions and more nucleotide deletions at VDJ recombination sites were observed in patients with type 1 diabetes, implying thymic rearrangement abnormalities. Only small numbers of individuals were included in the HLA sub-analyses, which left unresolved whether HLA type had any influence on TCRB rearrangement. Shorter templates might be favored by PCR, yet because patient and control samples were amplified and corrected together, any such skew would affect both groups equally.

Reading the germline V gene gives CDR1 SQVTM and CDR2 ANQGSEA. The CDR3 sequence holds 12 residues, the cysteine and phenylalanine included. Only the CDR3 DNA stays, 36 bases, in frame from base 1. The V end gives up 2 bases and the J end 7 bases, leaving 4 bases in the junction not matched to a gene. The sequence came from a young man with type 1 diabetes. Recombination linked TRBV29-1 to TRBJ1-2; the junction holds 7 bases that match TRBD1. The sequenced sample consisted of naive CD4+ T cells from blood. This specimen's cell subset or site label, interpreted: true naive CD4+ T cells. The CDR3 in this case is CSVENRGVGYTF. The nucleotides read TGCAGCGTTGAAAACAGGGGAGTTGGCTACACCTTC.